Reported below is one TCR beta chain. Its target is unknown. The junction and the germline gene differ at one end; a read error may be behind it. The TCR beta profiling, which covered VDJ combination and CDR3 sequence, was carried out using genomic DNA as the template. TCRdb reanalysed the reads using MiXCR and keeps one entry per CDR3 protein. The repertoire holds hundreds of thousands of distinct CDR3 sequences, 65% to 80% seen once, with approximately 3.9% in the top ten. The data were taken from a study of CD8+CD57+ T cells in acquired aplastic anemia. CDR1 and CDR2 (germline): SGHTA, FQGNSA. This CDR3 is built from 13 residues. Study observations and caveats: In common between the patients and the controls were nearly 30 CD8+ CDR3 sequences.

The receptor was isolated from a human donor in good health, serving as a control. The chain has TRBV7-2 and TRBJ1-5; 7 bases map to TRBD1. The sequenced material came from sorted CD4+, CD8+, or CD8+CD57+ T cells (not recorded which) from PBMCs. CDR3 in DNA: TGTGCCAGCAGCACTGACAGGGATCAGCCCCGGCGTTTT. It translates to CASSTDRDQPRRF.